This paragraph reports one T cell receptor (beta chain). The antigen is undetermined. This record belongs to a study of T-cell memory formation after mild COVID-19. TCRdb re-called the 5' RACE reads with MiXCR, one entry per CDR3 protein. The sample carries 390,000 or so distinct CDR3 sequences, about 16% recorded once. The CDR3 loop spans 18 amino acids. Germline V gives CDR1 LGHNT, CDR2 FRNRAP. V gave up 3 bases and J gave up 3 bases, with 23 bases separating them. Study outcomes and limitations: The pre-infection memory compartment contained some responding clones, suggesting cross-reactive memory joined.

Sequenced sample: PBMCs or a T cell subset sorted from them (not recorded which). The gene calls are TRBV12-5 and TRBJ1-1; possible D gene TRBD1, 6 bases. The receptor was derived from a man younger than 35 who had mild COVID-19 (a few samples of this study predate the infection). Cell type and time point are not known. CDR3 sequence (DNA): TGTGCTAGTGGTTTCATCCCTTGGGGGGGCGAGTTGGACACTGAAGCTTTCTTT. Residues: CASGFIPWGGELDTEAFF. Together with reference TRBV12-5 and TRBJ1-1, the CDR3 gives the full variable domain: DARVTQTPRHKVTEMGQEVTMRCQPILGHNTVFWYRQTMMQGLELLAYFRNRAPLDDSGMPKDRFSAEMPDATLATLKIQPSEPRDSAVYFCASGFIPWGGELDTEAFFGQGTRLTVV.